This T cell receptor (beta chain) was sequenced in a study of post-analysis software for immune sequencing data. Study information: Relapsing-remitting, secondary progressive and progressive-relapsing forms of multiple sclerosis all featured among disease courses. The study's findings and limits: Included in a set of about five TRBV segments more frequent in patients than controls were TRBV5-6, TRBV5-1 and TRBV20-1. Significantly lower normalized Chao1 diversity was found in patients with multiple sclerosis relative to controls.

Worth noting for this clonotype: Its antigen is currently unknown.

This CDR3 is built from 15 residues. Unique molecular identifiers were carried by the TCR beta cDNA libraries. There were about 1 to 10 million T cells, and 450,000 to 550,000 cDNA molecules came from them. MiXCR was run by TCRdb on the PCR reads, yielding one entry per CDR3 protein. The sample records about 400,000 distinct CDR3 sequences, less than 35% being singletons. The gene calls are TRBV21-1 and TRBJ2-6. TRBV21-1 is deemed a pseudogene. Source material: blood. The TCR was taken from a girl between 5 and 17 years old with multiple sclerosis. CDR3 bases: TGTGCCAGCAGCAGTGGAGTCGTGGGGGCCAACGTCCTGACTTTC. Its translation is CASSSGVVGANVLTF.